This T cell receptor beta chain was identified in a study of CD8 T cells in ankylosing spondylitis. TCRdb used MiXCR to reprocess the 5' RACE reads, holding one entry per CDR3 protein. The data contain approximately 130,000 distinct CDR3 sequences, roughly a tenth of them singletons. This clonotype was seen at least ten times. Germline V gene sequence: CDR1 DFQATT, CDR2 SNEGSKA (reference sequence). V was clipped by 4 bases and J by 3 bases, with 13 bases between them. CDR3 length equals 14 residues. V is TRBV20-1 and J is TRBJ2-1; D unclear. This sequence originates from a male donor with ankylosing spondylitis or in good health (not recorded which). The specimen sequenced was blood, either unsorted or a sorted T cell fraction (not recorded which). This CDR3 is CSATTRLVYNEQFF. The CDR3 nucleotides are TGCAGTGCTACGACCAGATTGGTCTACAATGAGCAGTTCTTC.